This is a list of T cell receptor beta chains from one sample in a study of shared clonotypes between healthy human individuals. The data were produced by immunoSEQ multiplex PCR, yet TCRdb's version contains in-frame clones alone and is incomplete. The sample yields more than 2 million clones, 80% to 95% seen once. Sequenced input: naive CD8+ T cells from PBMCs. The source of these receptors is a man younger than 35 in good health. Some clones in this sample may be carry-over from other donors' samples. CDR3s include the opening cysteine and the closing phenylalanine or tryptophan. The D gene is left open where the match is weak.

TRBJ2-7 TRBV6-5 NA CASSYSRGYEQYF
TRBJ2-1 TRBV23-1 TRBD2 CASSRLVAGEISTYNEQFF
TRBJ2-3 TRBV27 NA CAPVILRDTQYF
TRBJ1-4 TRBV27 NA CASSYRLPGPVNEKLFF
TRBJ2-7 TRBV2 TRBD1 CASSEWTGGDEQYF
TRBJ2-2 TRBV5-1 NA CASSQPSGTNTGELFF
TRBJ2-7 TRBV5-1 TRBD2 CASSYSGRDYEQYF
TRBJ1-2 TRBV9 TRBD1 CASSDAGTVLNYGYTF
TRBJ1-2 TRBV5-1 NA CASSSSGGDGYTF
TRBJ2-5 TRBV30 NA CAYTGVPEAQYF
TRBJ2-5 TRBV7-9 NA CASGLVEETQYF
TRBJ2-7 TRBV19 NA CASSILVGSYEQYF
TRBJ2-7 TRBV27 NA CASSLILSHEQYF
TRBJ2-1 TRBV2 NA CASSGGYNEQFF
TRBJ2-1 TRBV4-1 NA CASSETAYNEQFF
TRBJ2-1 TRBV15 TRBD2 CATSSPSRVAGFSEQFF
TRBJ2-1 TRBV5-1 TRBD1 CASNPTGTGSYNEQFF
TRBJ1-5 TRBV27 NA CASRAGGSNQPQHF
TRBJ2-5 TRBV7-8 NA CASSFRRQEETQYF
TRBJ2-5 TRBV7-7 TRBD2 CASSLLSSGIETQYF
TRBJ1-5 TRBV7-8 NA CASSPGRNNQPQHF
TRBJ1-2 TRBV29-1 TRBD1 CSSIVPGTASYGYTF
TRBJ1-2 TRBV9 TRBD1 CASSVGTGGDYGYTF
TRBJ2-3 TRBV18 NA CASSPNLPYRGTDTQYF
TRBJ2-1 TRBV28 TRBD2 CASTPPPGLPYNEQFF
TRBJ2-2 TRBV9 TRBD2 CASSETSGRDTGELFF
TRBJ2-3 TRBV4-3 NA CASSQGFGLTDTQYF
TRBJ1-5 TRBV7-3 NA CASSPGRGQPQHF
TRBJ2-2 TRBV23-1 NA CASSQSGGSNTGELFF
TRBJ2-2 TRBV29-1 NA CSVARASNTGELFF
TRBJ1-3 TRBV27 NA CASSGVGGNTIYF
TRBJ1-2 TRBV7-8 NA CASSFGQWEGYTF
TRBJ2-7 TRBV2 NA CASRYRADYEQYF
TRBJ1-1 TRBV7-8 NA CASSLRAGMITEAFF
TRBJ2-1 TRBV27 NA CASSPHPGLLVVQFF
TRBJ2-5 TRBV27 TRBD2 CASRSGLAVQETQYF
TRBJ1-2 TRBV5-6 NA CASSPAPRVNYGYTF
TRBJ2-6 TRBV7-8 NA CASSLAFRAHGANVLTF
TRBJ2-5 TRBV5-6 TRBD1 CASSLRGLEETQYF
TRBJ2-1 TRBV19 NA CASSIDDEGEQFF
TRBJ2-5 TRBV28 TRBD2 CASSPRLAGVGETQYF
TRBJ2-7 TRBV6-6 NA CASSYFGDGKSYEQYF
TRBJ2-7 TRBV28 NA CASRGWGQDDYEQYF
TRBJ2-3 TRBV7-8 NA CASSQGFPDTQYF